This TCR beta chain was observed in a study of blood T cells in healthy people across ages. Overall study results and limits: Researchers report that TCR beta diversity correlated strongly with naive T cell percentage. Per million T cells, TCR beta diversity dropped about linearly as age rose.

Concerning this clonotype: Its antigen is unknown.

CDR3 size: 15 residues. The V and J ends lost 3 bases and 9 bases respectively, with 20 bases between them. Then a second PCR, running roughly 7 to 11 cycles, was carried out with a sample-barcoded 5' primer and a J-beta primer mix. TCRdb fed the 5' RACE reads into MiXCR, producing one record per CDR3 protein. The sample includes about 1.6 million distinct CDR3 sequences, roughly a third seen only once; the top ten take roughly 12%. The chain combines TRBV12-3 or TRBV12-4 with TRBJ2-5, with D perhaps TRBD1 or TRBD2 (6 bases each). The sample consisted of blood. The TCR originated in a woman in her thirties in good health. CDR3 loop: CASSFWGAREEAQYF. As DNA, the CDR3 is TGTGCCAGCAGTTTCTGGGGGGCGAGGGAGGAGGCCCAGTACTTC.